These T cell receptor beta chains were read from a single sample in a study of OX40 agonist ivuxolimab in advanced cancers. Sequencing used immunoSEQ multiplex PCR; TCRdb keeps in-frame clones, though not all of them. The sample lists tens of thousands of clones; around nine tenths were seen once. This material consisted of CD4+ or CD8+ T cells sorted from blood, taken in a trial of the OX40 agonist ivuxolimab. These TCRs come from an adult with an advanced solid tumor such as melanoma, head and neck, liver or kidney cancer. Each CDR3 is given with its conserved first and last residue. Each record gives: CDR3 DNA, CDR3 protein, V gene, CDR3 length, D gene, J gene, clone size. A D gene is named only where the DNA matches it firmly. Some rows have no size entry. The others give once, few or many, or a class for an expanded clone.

CDR3 DNA: TGTGCCAGCAGCCCGAGCCGGGCCGACAATCAGCCCCAGCATTTT; CDR3 protein: CASSPSRADNQPQHF; V gene: TRBV5-5; CDR3 length: 15; D gene: -; J gene: TRBJ1-5; clone size: -
CDR3 DNA: TGTGCCAGCAGTTATAGGGACAGGGGGACTGAAGCTTTCTTT; CDR3 protein: CASSYRDRGTEAFF; V gene: TRBV6-6; CDR3 length: 14; D gene: TRBD1; J gene: TRBJ1-1; clone size: -
CDR3 DNA: TGTGCCAGCAGTGAGAGGGCACCTGGGAGCAATCAGCCCCAGCATTTT; CDR3 protein: CASSERAPGSNQPQHF; V gene: TRBV6-1; CDR3 length: 16; D gene: -; J gene: TRBJ1-5; clone size: once
CDR3 DNA: TGTGCCAGCAGCTCTAGCTCCTACAATGAGCAGTTCTTC; CDR3 protein: CASSSSSYNEQFF; V gene: TRBV7-2; CDR3 length: 13; D gene: -; J gene: TRBJ2-1; clone size: -
CDR3 DNA: TGTGCCAGCAGCCCCCAGGTAGAGACCTCCTACGAGCAGTACTTC; CDR3 protein: CASSPQVETSYEQYF; V gene: TRBV9; CDR3 length: 15; D gene: -; J gene: TRBJ2-7; clone size: -
CDR3 DNA: TGTGCCAGGGTTATAGCGGGAGACGGCTACGAGCAGTACTTC; CDR3 protein: CARVIAGDGYEQYF; V gene: TRBV27; CDR3 length: 14; D gene: TRBD2; J gene: TRBJ2-7; clone size: -
CDR3 DNA: TGTGCCAGCAGGCAGACTAGCGGGAACTACGAGCAGTACTTC; CDR3 protein: CASRQTSGNYEQYF; V gene: TRBV2; CDR3 length: 14; D gene: TRBD2; J gene: TRBJ2-7; clone size: -
CDR3 DNA: TGTGCCAGCAGTTCAACCGGGGACGGGACCGGGGAGCTGTTTTTT; CDR3 protein: CASSSTGDGTGELFF; V gene: TRBV6-6; CDR3 length: 15; D gene: -; J gene: TRBJ2-2; clone size: -
CDR3 DNA: TGCGCCAGCAGTGACGCCTCGGGGGCCTTGGATGAGCAGTTCTTC; CDR3 protein: CASSDASGALDEQFF; V gene: TRBV10-1; CDR3 length: 15; D gene: -; J gene: TRBJ2-1; clone size: -
CDR3 DNA: TGCGCCAGCAGCGTTGATGGTCGGACGAACACTGAAGCTTTCTTT; CDR3 protein: CASSVDGRTNTEAFF; V gene: TRBV5-1; CDR3 length: 15; D gene: -; J gene: TRBJ1-1; clone size: -
CDR3 DNA: TGTGCCAGCAGTCCCATTAGCGGGATAGGTACAGATACGCAGTATTTT; CDR3 protein: CASSPISGIGTDTQYF; V gene: TRBV27; CDR3 length: 16; D gene: TRBD2; J gene: TRBJ2-3; clone size: once
CDR3 DNA: TGTGCCAGCTCACCACCGGTCACCAGCCCTGGCTACACCTTC; CDR3 protein: CASSPPVTSPGYTF; V gene: TRBV18; CDR3 length: 14; D gene: -; J gene: TRBJ1-2; clone size: -
CDR3 DNA: TGCGCCAGCAGTGAGGGCGGGCGGAGCTACAATGAGCAGTTCTTC; CDR3 protein: CASSEGGRSYNEQFF; V gene: TRBV10-1; CDR3 length: 15; D gene: -; J gene: TRBJ2-1; clone size: -
CDR3 DNA: TGCGCCAGCAGCCCGACCGGACTAGCGGGAGAGGCTAAGGACGGGGAGCTGTTTTTT; CDR3 protein: CASSPTGLAGEAKDGELFF; V gene: TRBV4-1; CDR3 length: 19; D gene: TRBD2; J gene: TRBJ2-2; clone size: -
CDR3 DNA: TGTGCCAGCAGCTTAAGTCTATCCGCCTACAATGAGCAGTTCTTC; CDR3 protein: CASSLSLSAYNEQFF; V gene: TRBV7-2; CDR3 length: 15; D gene: -; J gene: TRBJ2-1; clone size: -
CDR3 DNA: TGCGCCAGCAGCCAAGAAACTGGCTCATCCTACGAGCAGTACTTC; CDR3 protein: CASSQETGSSYEQYF; V gene: TRBV4-3; CDR3 length: 15; D gene: -; J gene: TRBJ2-7; clone size: -
CDR3 DNA: TGTGCCAGCTCACCGATGGCGAACACTGAAGCTTTCTTT; CDR3 protein: CASSPMANTEAFF; V gene: TRBV18; CDR3 length: 13; D gene: -; J gene: TRBJ1-1; clone size: -
CDR3 DNA: TGTGCCAGCATCCGGGATGGGGAGTACCAAGAGACCCAGTACTTC; CDR3 protein: CASIRDGEYQETQYF; V gene: TRBV5-6; CDR3 length: 15; D gene: -; J gene: TRBJ2-5; clone size: -
CDR3 DNA: TGCGCCAGCAGTGAGTCGATTAACCCGGGACAGGGTCGAACCGGGGAGCTGTTTTTT; CDR3 protein: CASSESINPGQGRTGELFF; V gene: TRBV10-1; CDR3 length: 19; D gene: TRBD1; J gene: TRBJ2-2; clone size: -
CDR3 DNA: TGTGCCAGCAGCTTTCAAAGGACAGCGCCAGCCGGGGAGCTGTTTTTT; CDR3 protein: CASSFQRTAPAGELFF; V gene: TRBV7-9; CDR3 length: 16; D gene: -; J gene: TRBJ2-2; clone size: -
CDR3 DNA: TGTGCCAGCTCACCACCGGGGGTGGCTAATGAAAAACTGTTTTTT; CDR3 protein: CASSPPGVANEKLFF; V gene: TRBV18; CDR3 length: 15; D gene: -; J gene: TRBJ1-4; clone size: -
CDR3 DNA: TGCGCCAGCAGCTTGGAGCCCGACAATGAGCAGTTCTTC; CDR3 protein: CASSLEPDNEQFF; V gene: TRBV5-1; CDR3 length: 13; D gene: -; J gene: TRBJ2-1; clone size: once
CDR3 DNA: TGTGCCAGCAGGGGACAGGGCCGTCTCGTCACAGATACGCAGTATTTT; CDR3 protein: CASRGQGRLVTDTQYF; V gene: TRBV18; CDR3 length: 16; D gene: TRBD1; J gene: TRBJ2-3; clone size: -
CDR3 DNA: TGCAGCGTTGAAGATCTTACCGGGATGGGGAGCTACGAGCAGTACTTC; CDR3 protein: CSVEDLTGMGSYEQYF; V gene: TRBV29-1; CDR3 length: 16; D gene: -; J gene: TRBJ2-7; clone size: -
CDR3 DNA: TGCGCCAGCAGTGATACCACAGATACGCAGTATTTT; CDR3 protein: CASSDTTDTQYF; V gene: TRBV10-1; CDR3 length: 12; D gene: -; J gene: TRBJ2-3; clone size: -
CDR3 DNA: TGTGCCAGCAGTGCTGGAAACACCATATATTTT; CDR3 protein: CASSAGNTIYF; V gene: TRBV6-1; CDR3 length: 11; D gene: -; J gene: TRBJ1-3; clone size: -
CDR3 DNA: TGTGCCAGCAGCCGCTCTATGTTAGCAACTGACGAGCAGTACTTC; CDR3 protein: CASSRSMLATDEQYF; V gene: TRBV5-8; CDR3 length: 15; D gene: -; J gene: TRBJ2-7; clone size: -
CDR3 DNA: TGTGCCAGCAGGAGATCCGGGACACAGGAGCAGTACTTC; CDR3 protein: CASRRSGTQEQYF; V gene: TRBV28; CDR3 length: 13; D gene: -; J gene: TRBJ2-7; clone size: -
CDR3 DNA: TGTGCCAGCAGCCACCGGGACAGACCAAGCTATGGCTACACCTTC; CDR3 protein: CASSHRDRPSYGYTF; V gene: TRBV5-4; CDR3 length: 15; D gene: TRBD1; J gene: TRBJ1-2; clone size: -
CDR3 DNA: TGCGCCAGCAGCCCCCGGAGGGGCATCAGAACAGATACGCAGTATTTT; CDR3 protein: CASSPRRGIRTDTQYF; V gene: TRBV4-1; CDR3 length: 16; D gene: -; J gene: TRBJ2-3; clone size: -
CDR3 DNA: TGTGCCAGCAGCTTGGACGCGACAGGGTTTGGGTACGAGCAGTACTTC; CDR3 protein: CASSLDATGFGYEQYF; V gene: TRBV5-6; CDR3 length: 16; D gene: TRBD1; J gene: TRBJ2-7; clone size: -
CDR3 DNA: TGCAGTGCCGGGACTTGGGATACGCAGTATTTT; CDR3 protein: CSAGTWDTQYF; V gene: TRBV20-1; CDR3 length: 11; D gene: -; J gene: TRBJ2-3; clone size: -
CDR3 DNA: TGTGCCAGTAGTATCACGGGGTGGTCCAACGAGCAGTACTTC; CDR3 protein: CASSITGWSNEQYF; V gene: TRBV19; CDR3 length: 14; D gene: -; J gene: TRBJ2-7; clone size: -
CDR3 DNA: TGTGCCAGCAGCTTAGTGGGACTAGCGGGAGTCTCAGATACGCAGTATTTT; CDR3 protein: CASSLVGLAGVSDTQYF; V gene: TRBV13; CDR3 length: 17; D gene: TRBD2; J gene: TRBJ2-3; clone size: -
CDR3 DNA: TGTGCCAGCAGCCCCTTTGGGAGGAACACTGAAGCTTTCTTT; CDR3 protein: CASSPFGRNTEAFF; V gene: TRBV5-4; CDR3 length: 14; D gene: -; J gene: TRBJ1-1; clone size: -
CDR3 DNA: TGTGCCAGTAGTTCCGACAGATACAATGAGCAGTTCTTC; CDR3 protein: CASSSDRYNEQFF; V gene: TRBV19; CDR3 length: 13; D gene: -; J gene: TRBJ2-1; clone size: -
CDR3 DNA: TGTGCCAGCAGCTTAAGGGGAAAGACAGATACGCAGTATTTT; CDR3 protein: CASSLRGKTDTQYF; V gene: TRBV7-3; CDR3 length: 14; D gene: -; J gene: TRBJ2-3; clone size: -
CDR3 DNA: TGTGCCAGCAGTGTGGAGAAGAACACTGAAGCTTTCTTT; CDR3 protein: CASSVEKNTEAFF; V gene: TRBV2; CDR3 length: 13; D gene: -; J gene: TRBJ1-1; clone size: few
CDR3 DNA: TGTGCCACCAGCAGAGATACGCAGGGCACAGATACGCAGTATTTT; CDR3 protein: CATSRDTQGTDTQYF; V gene: TRBV15; CDR3 length: 15; D gene: -; J gene: TRBJ2-3; clone size: -
CDR3 DNA: TGTGCCAGCCGAACCGGGACAGGCGCCTACGAGCAGTACTTC; CDR3 protein: CASRTGTGAYEQYF; V gene: TRBV6-6; CDR3 length: 14; D gene: TRBD1; J gene: TRBJ2-7; clone size: -
CDR3 DNA: TGTGCCAGCAGCCCGAGCCGGGGATCGGAAAAACTGTTTTTT; CDR3 protein: CASSPSRGSEKLFF; V gene: TRBV11-1; CDR3 length: 14; D gene: -; J gene: TRBJ1-4; clone size: few
CDR3 DNA: TGCGCCAGCAGCCCAATCCGCCGGACTGGGGTGGAAACCCAGTACTTC; CDR3 protein: CASSPIRRTGVETQYF; V gene: TRBV27; CDR3 length: 16; D gene: -; J gene: TRBJ2-5; clone size: -
CDR3 DNA: TGTGCCATCAGTGATCGGGACAGGCCTTACAATGAGCAGTTCTTC; CDR3 protein: CAISDRDRPYNEQFF; V gene: TRBV10-3; CDR3 length: 15; D gene: TRBD1; J gene: TRBJ2-1; clone size: -
CDR3 DNA: TGTGCCAGCAGCTTAGGGACGGGAAGTAGCTCCTACAATGAGCAGTTCTTC; CDR3 protein: CASSLGTGSSSYNEQFF; V gene: TRBV7-6; CDR3 length: 17; D gene: -; J gene: TRBJ2-1; clone size: -
CDR3 DNA: TGTGCCAGCAGCCGTGACACAGCCTACAATGAGCAGTTCTTC; CDR3 protein: CASSRDTAYNEQFF; V gene: TRBV5-4; CDR3 length: 14; D gene: -; J gene: TRBJ2-1; clone size: -
CDR3 DNA: TGTGCCAGCAGCATCCTTCTTGGCCAGGGGTATAATTCACCCCTCCACTTT; CDR3 protein: CASSILLGQGYNSPLHF; V gene: TRBV5-8; CDR3 length: 17; D gene: -; J gene: TRBJ1-6; clone size: -
CDR3 DNA: TGTGCCAGCAGCGTAGCGGGAGGAGTACAGACCCAGTACTTC; CDR3 protein: CASSVAGGVQTQYF; V gene: TRBV9; CDR3 length: 14; D gene: TRBD2; J gene: TRBJ2-5; clone size: -
CDR3 DNA: TGTGCCAGCAGCCTTACTCGGGAAGCTTTCTTT; CDR3 protein: CASSLTREAFF; V gene: TRBV6-1; CDR3 length: 11; D gene: -; J gene: TRBJ1-1; clone size: -
CDR3 DNA: TGTGCCACCAGCTCACAGGGCGGCTATGGCTACACCTTC; CDR3 protein: CATSSQGGYGYTF; V gene: TRBV15; CDR3 length: 13; D gene: -; J gene: TRBJ1-2; clone size: -
CDR3 DNA: TGTGCCAGCAGCTTAGTGATCTCCGGTTCGCTCGAGCAGTACTTC; CDR3 protein: CASSLVISGSLEQYF; V gene: TRBV11-2; CDR3 length: 15; D gene: -; J gene: TRBJ2-7; clone size: -
CDR3 DNA: TGTGCCAGCAGTGCTAGGGGACAAGGCGGTGGCGAGCAGTACTTC; CDR3 protein: CASSARGQGGGEQYF; V gene: TRBV28; CDR3 length: 15; D gene: -; J gene: TRBJ2-7; clone size: -
CDR3 DNA: TGTGCCAGCAGTCTGGGTCAGGGAGCCTACGAGCAGTACTTC; CDR3 protein: CASSLGQGAYEQYF; V gene: TRBV6-5; CDR3 length: 14; D gene: -; J gene: TRBJ2-7; clone size: -
CDR3 DNA: TGCGCCAGCAGTGCGACCCCACTACACGAGCAGTACTTC; CDR3 protein: CASSATPLHEQYF; V gene: TRBV10-1; CDR3 length: 13; D gene: -; J gene: TRBJ2-7; clone size: few
CDR3 DNA: TGTGCCAGAAGCATAGGACTAGCGGGAGATGGCACCGGGGAGCTGTTTTTT; CDR3 protein: CARSIGLAGDGTGELFF; V gene: TRBV5-3; CDR3 length: 17; D gene: TRBD2; J gene: TRBJ2-2; clone size: -
CDR3 DNA: TGTGCCAGCTCCTTGATCCCCGGGGAGCTGTTTTTT; CDR3 protein: CASSLIPGELFF; V gene: TRBV27; CDR3 length: 12; D gene: -; J gene: TRBJ2-2; clone size: -
CDR3 DNA: TGCGCCAGCAGCTTCGAAGAGACCCAGTACTTC; CDR3 protein: CASSFEETQYF; V gene: TRBV5-1; CDR3 length: 11; D gene: -; J gene: TRBJ2-5; clone size: -
CDR3 DNA: TGTGCCAGCAGCCTCGACTCCTACAATGAGCAGTTCTTC; CDR3 protein: CASSLDSYNEQFF; V gene: TRBV7-7; CDR3 length: 13; D gene: -; J gene: TRBJ2-1; clone size: -
CDR3 DNA: TGTGCCAGCAGCACCCCCCGGGGATCCACAGATACGCAGTATTTT; CDR3 protein: CASSTPRGSTDTQYF; V gene: TRBV28; CDR3 length: 15; D gene: -; J gene: TRBJ2-3; clone size: -